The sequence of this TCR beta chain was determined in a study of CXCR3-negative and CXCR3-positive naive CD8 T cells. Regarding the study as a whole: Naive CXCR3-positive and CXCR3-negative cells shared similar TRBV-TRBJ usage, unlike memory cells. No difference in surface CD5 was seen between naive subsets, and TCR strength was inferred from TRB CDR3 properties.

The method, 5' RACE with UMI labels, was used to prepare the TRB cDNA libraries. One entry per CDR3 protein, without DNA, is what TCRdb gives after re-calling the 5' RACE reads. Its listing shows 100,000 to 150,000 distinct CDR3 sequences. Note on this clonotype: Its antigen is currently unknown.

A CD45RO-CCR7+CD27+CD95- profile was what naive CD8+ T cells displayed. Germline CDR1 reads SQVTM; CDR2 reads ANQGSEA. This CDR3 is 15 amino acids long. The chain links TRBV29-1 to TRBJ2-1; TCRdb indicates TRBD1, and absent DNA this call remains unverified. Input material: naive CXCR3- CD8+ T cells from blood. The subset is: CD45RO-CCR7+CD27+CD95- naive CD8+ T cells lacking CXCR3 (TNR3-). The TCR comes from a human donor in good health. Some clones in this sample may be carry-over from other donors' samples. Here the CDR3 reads CSVVSRTGGLNEQFF.